What follows are 3 T cell receptor beta chains derived from one specimen sequenced in a study of CD4 and CD8 cells across lung adenocarcinoma regions. MiXCR, applied by TCRdb to the PCR reads, yields one record per CDR3 protein. The table has approximately 25,000 distinct CDR3 sequences, about 50% seen once; the top ten hold around 42%. Source material: CD8+ T cells from the center of a lung tumor. Receptors were obtained from a male donor with lung adenocarcinoma. The CD4 and CD8 labels of this study may be unreliable.

This chain connects TRBV6-1 to TRBJ2-2; the D gene could be TRBD1 or TRBD2 (5 bases each). The V gene lost 11 bases and the J gene lost 13 bases, with 29 bases spanning the gap. This CDR3 contains 15 residues. Germline V gives CDR1 MNHNS, CDR2 SASEGT. CDR3 residues: CALGRQAVRTGTLFF. CDR3 in DNA: TGTGCCCTGGGCCGCCAGGCTGTGAGGACCGGGACGCTGTTTTTT.

The gene calls are TRBV6-5 and TRBJ2-1, with 10 bases matching TRBD2. Germline V gives CDR1 MNHEY, CDR2 SVGAGI. With 2 bases clipped from V and 3 bases from J, the junction kept 4 bases outside the gene matches. The CDR3 sequence is 16 residues long. In nucleotides, the CDR3 is TGTGCCAGCAGTTACCGGACTAGCGGCGACTACAATGAGCAGTTCTTC. The encoded protein is CASSYRTSGDYNEQFF.

V usage is TRBV7-2 and J usage is TRBJ2-7; D gene uncertain. The CDR3 runs to 11 residues. Germline CDR1 and CDR2: SGHTA and FQGNSA. V lost 5 bases, J lost 6 bases, and 8 bases lay in between. This chain's CDR3 is CASSGNTEQYF. The CDR3 bases are TGTGCCAGCAGCGGAAATACCGAGCAGTACTTC.